The table lists the clone carrying this TCR beta chain with a count of one. What it binds is not known. The sample is drawn from a study of radiation and T cells in renal cell carcinoma. For the study at large: Nephrectomy followed 15 Gy stereotactic body radiation by 4 weeks. Whole-study findings and limits: Without pretreatment biopsies, baseline tumor clonotype presence was undetermined.

V shed 1 base and J shed 1 base, with 8 bases lying between them. The CDR3 length is 14 residues. CDR1 and CDR2 (germline): SGHRS, YFSETQ. Sequencing was performed with immunoSEQ multiplex PCR; in TCRdb, only in-frame clones are kept and a portion is missing. This sample has 140,000 or so clones; approximately 90% occur once, and the top ten carry about 11%. The time point here: baseline pretreatment blood. Treatment specified: 15 Gy SBRT to primary tumor, nephrectomy 4 weeks later. Blood was sampled at baseline, 2 weeks and 4 weeks after SBRT. The chain combines TRBV5-1 with TRBJ2-5; no definite D call. This clonotype originated in a woman aged 50 to 65 with renal cell carcinoma. Source: blood, taken from a patient whose treatment included radiotherapy and nephrectomy. The CDR3 region has the DNA TGCGCCAGCAGCTTGTCGGCAGTCCAAGAGACCCAGTACTTC. It codes for CASSLSAVQETQYF. The full variable domain, in which reference TRBV5-1 and TRBJ2-5 provide the parts outside the CDR3, is KAGVTQTPRYLIKTRGQQVTLSCSPISGHRSVSWYQQTPGQGLQFLFEYFSETQRNKGNFPGRFSGRQFSNSRSEMNVSTLELGDSALYLCASSLSAVQETQYFGPGTRLLVL.